This entry describes one TCR beta chain. Measured with immunoSEQ multiplex PCR; TCRdb has only the in-frame clones, and not every one. The table lists 65,000 to 100,000 clones, around 87% of them singletons. These data are taken from a study of control samples from healthy donors and cancer patients. CDR1 and CDR2 (germline): WSHSY, SAAADI. CDR3 size: 13 residues. V lost 2 bases, J lost 5 bases, and 9 bases lay in between. The source of this sequence is a man in his forties or fifties in good health. This chain uses TRBV10-2 with TRBJ1-1; weak D call: TRBD1 (5 bases). Sequenced input: blood. CDR3 sequence (DNA): TGCGCCAGCAGTGAGGACGGGGGAACTGAAGCTTTCTTT. Residues: CASSEDGGTEAFF.